Listed below are T cell receptor beta chains from one sample, sequenced in a study of T cells after yellow fever vaccination. TCRdb analysed the 5' RACE reads with MiXCR anew, one entry per CDR3 protein. The sample has 14,000 or so distinct CDR3 sequences, 6% to 9.5% seen once. The sequences come from PBMCs, either bulk or a sorted T-cell subset (CD4+, CD8+, memory, or dextramer-sorted; not recorded which), collected on the day of the yellow fever booster vaccination. The receptors originated from a man between 18 and 35 years old who received the YFV17D yellow fever vaccine. Each CDR3 is given with its conserved first and last residue. Fields, in order: CDR3 length, V gene, clone size, D gene, J gene, CDR3 DNA, CDR3 protein. D genes are given only for firm matches. Clone size is shown for a subset of rows, as once, few, many or a class of expanded clone.

11	TRBV20-1	many	NA	TRBJ2-2	TGCAGTGCTACCGAGACCGGGGAGCTGTTTTTT	CSATETGELFF
15	TRBV5-6	many	NA	TRBJ1-5	TGTGCCAGCAGCTTGGCGCCAGGAGGCAATCAGCCCCAGCATTTT	CASSLAPGGNQPQHF
13	TRBV7-2	NA	NA	TRBJ2-7	TGTGCCAGCAGCTTAGACGACGGCTACGAGCAGTACTTC	CASSLDDGYEQYF
15	TRBV24-1	many	NA	TRBJ2-2	TGTGCCACCAGTGACTCCGTACAGGGAACCGGGGAGCTGTTTTTT	CATSDSVQGTGELFF
15	TRBV6-5	many	NA	TRBJ1-6	TGTGCCAGCAGCGCAGTAGGGGTGCATAATTCACCCCTCCACTTT	CASSAVGVHNSPLHF
15	TRBV5-1	medium-sized	NA	TRBJ2-7	TGCGCCAGCAGCTTGGCCGCGACGAATGCCTACGAGCAGTACTTC	CASSLAATNAYEQYF
14	TRBV12-3/TRBV12-4	many	NA	TRBJ2-3	TGTGCCAGCACCATACAGGTTAACACAGATACGCAGTATTTT	CASTIQVNTDTQYF
17	TRBV18	NA	TRBD1	TRBJ1-1	TGTGCCAGCTCACCAACGATGGTTCGGGCAGGGGGCACTGAAGCTTTCTTT	CASSPTMVRAGGTEAFF
13	TRBV3-1	many	NA	TRBJ2-6	TGTGCCAGCAGCCCCTCTGGGGCCAACGTCCTGACTTTC	CASSPSGANVLTF
14	TRBV7-2	many	TRBD2	TRBJ2-7	TGTGCCAGCAGAAAGGGACTAGCGGGGGATGAGCAGTACTTC	CASRKGLAGDEQYF
14	TRBV9	many	NA	TRBJ2-3	TGTGCCAGCAGCGTTACTAGAGTCACAGATACGCAGTATTTT	CASSVTRVTDTQYF
15	TRBV7-3	many	NA	TRBJ2-3	TGTGCCAGCAGCCGAATCGGGGGAGACACAGATACGCAGTATTTT	CASSRIGGDTDTQYF
14	TRBV21-1	many	NA	TRBJ2-7	TGTGCCAGCAGCAGCACAGGGGGCGAAGACGAGCAGTACTTC	CASSSTGGEDEQYF
14	TRBV7-9	many	TRBD2	TRBJ2-2	TGTGCCAGCAAGGGACTACCGAACACCGGGGAGCTGTTTTTT	CASKGLPNTGELFF
15	TRBV4-3	many	NA	TRBJ1-2	TGCGCCAGCAGCCAAGATCTATCAGGGACCTATGGCTACACCTTC	CASSQDLSGTYGYTF